One sample yielded the 22 T cell receptor beta chains listed below, sequenced in a study of blood T cells in healthy people across ages. The authors ran a second PCR of about 6 to 12 cycles using a sample-barcoded 5' primer and a J-beta primer mix. Using its own MiXCR run on the 5' RACE reads, TCRdb lists one record per CDR3 protein. The data hold 600,000 to 1,000,000 distinct CDR3 sequences, with roughly 25% observed a single time. These sequences were also reported in another study, on T cells of mothers and their children.

Source material: blood. The receptors originated from a boy aged 5-17 years in good health.

This clonotype was seen only a few times. This rearrangement joins TRBV7-6 to TRBJ2-7; 9 bases are a match to TRBD2. Germline-derived CDR1 and CDR2 are SGHVS and FNYEAQ. V gave up 1 base and J gave up 0 bases; unmatched junction bases: 7. The CDR3 is 17 amino acids. The CDR3 DNA reads TGTGCCAGCAGCTTAGGGTCCGCGGGAGGGAGCTCCTACGAGCAGTACTTC. As protein: CASSLGSAGGSSYEQYF.

V gene TRBV15 combines with J gene TRBJ1-3; D perhaps matches TRBD1 (5 bases). Germline CDR1 LNHNV, CDR2 YYDKDF (reference sequence). Deletions cut 0 bases from V and 6 bases from J, with 24 bases between. This CDR3 has 19 amino acids. The chain's CDR3 is CATSRDRAGSPSLANTIYF. DNA of the CDR3: TGTGCCACCAGCAGAGATCGGGCAGGGAGTCCGTCTCTGGCAAACACCATATATTTT. The full variable domain, rest sourced from reference TRBV15 and TRBJ1-3, is DAMVIQNPRYQVTQFGKPVTLSCSQTLNHNVMYWYQQKSSQAPKLLFHYYDKDFNNEADTPDNFQSRRPNTSFCFLDIRSPGLGDTAMYLCATSRDRAGSPSLANTIYFGEGSWLTVV.

Regarding this clonotype: One end of the junction fails to match germline, which may point to a read error. The chain couples TRBV4-3 to TRBJ2-3, with D possibly called TRBD1 or TRBD2 (5 bases each). The CDR3 covers 15 residues. Germline CDR1 LGHNA, CDR2 YSLEER. The CDR3 coding sequence is TGCGCCAGCAGCAGCCGGGACCCACGCACAGATCCGCAGTATTTT. Translated: CASSSRDPRTDPQYF.

CDR3 nucleotide sequence: TGCAGTGCACCGGGGGACTATAATACCGGGGAGCTGTTTTTT. As protein: CSAPGDYNTGELFF. The chain recombines TRBV20-1 with TRBJ2-2, with TRBD2 identical over 7 bases. Trimming removed 6 bases from V and 5 bases from J; junction bases left unmatched: 9. In germline, CDR1 is DFQATT, CDR2 SNEGSKA (reference sequence). The CDR3 extends over 14 amino acids.

This sequence joins TRBV20-1 and TRBJ2-7, with D possibly matching TRBD2 (5 bases). Germline V CDR1 and CDR2: DFQATT, SNEGSKA (reference sequence). CDR3 length: 16 amino acids. V was clipped by 0 bases and J by 1 base, with 16 bases between them. The CDR3 is CSARDREAATSYEQYF. CDR3 coding DNA: TGCAGTGCTAGAGATCGGGAAGCGGCGACATCCTACGAGCAGTACTTC.

Turning to this clonotype: A much bigger clone sits one base away, suggesting this may be a read error. The CDR3 DNA follows: TGCAGCGTCTTCGCCTTTGGGACAGGGAGCACTGAAGCTTTCTTT. Its protein is CSVFAFGTGSTEAFF. The rearrangement uses TRBV29-1 and TRBJ1-1, with 9 bases matching TRBD1. The ends lost 6 bases at V and 4 bases at J; junction bases unmatched: 12. Germline V gene data show CDR1 as SQVTM and CDR2 as ANQGSEA. The CDR3 loop spans 15 amino acids. Variable domain in full (rest from reference TRBV29-1 and TRBJ1-1): SAVISQKPSRDICQRGTSLTIQCQVDSQVTMMFWYRQQPGQSLTLIATANQGSEATYESGFVIDKFPISRPNLTFSTLTVSNMSPEDSSIYLCSVFAFGTGSTEAFFGQGTRLTVV.

This clonotype was counted between two and nine times. The chain is built from TRBV4-2 and TRBJ2-3, with no clear D. V lost 2 bases and J lost 5, with 14 bases in between. The CDR3 sequence is 15 residues long. Germline-derived CDR1 and CDR2 are LGHNA and YNFKEQ. CDR3 bases: TGTGCCAGCAGCCAACCTGGATACACAAGAGATACGCAGTATTTT. Residues: CASSQPGYTRDTQYF.

The sample holds a few counts of this clonotype. V is TRBV20-1 and J is TRBJ2-5; no clear D. The CDR3 runs to 12 residues. The germline V and J ends were trimmed by 6 bases and 3 bases, with 11 bases remaining between them. Germline loops: CDR1 DFQATT, CDR2 SNEGSKA (reference sequence). Here the CDR3 reads CSAIDKEETQYF. The DNA for the CDR3 is TGCAGTGCCATCGACAAGGAAGAGACCCAGTACTTC.

The count of this clonotype is one. A read error may explain this, as a much larger clone is one base away. The rearrangement joins TRBV27 to TRBJ1-4; D not certain. The CDR3 is 15 amino acids. The ends were cut back, 5 bases at V and 7 bases at J, with 17 bases in the middle. The germline CDR1 and CDR2 sequences are MNHEY and SMNVEV (reference sequence). The CDR3 loop reads CASSQTWEIGEKLFF. CDR3 sequence (DNA): TGTGCCAGCAGTCAAACATGGGAGATTGGTGAAAAACTGTTTTTT. The variable domain in full, with the rest retrieved from reference TRBV27 and TRBJ1-4, is EAQVTQNPRYLITVTGKKLTVTCSQNMNHEYMSWYRQDPGLGLRQIYYSMNVEVTDKGDVPEGYKVSRKEKRNFPLILESPSPNQTSLYFCASSQTWEIGEKLFFGSGTQLSVL.

The table lists this clonotype with a few counts. The rearrangement uses TRBV14 and TRBJ2-7, with D maybe TRBD1 (6 bases). Germline assignment: CDR1 SGHDN and CDR2 FVKESK. The length of the CDR3 is 15 residues. V lost 4 bases to trimming and J lost 5 bases, with 18 bases between them. The CDR3 DNA sequence: TGTGCCAGCAGCCCCATGCCGGGACAAGTCGACGAGCAGTACTTC. The encoded protein is CASSPMPGQVDEQYF. Supplemented by reference TRBV14 and TRBJ2-7, the full variable domain reads EAGVTQFPSHSVIEKGQTVTLRCDPISGHDNLYWYRRVMGKEIKFLLHFVKESKQDESGMPNNRFLAERTGGTYSTLKVQPAELEDSGVYFCASSPMPGQVDEQYFGPGTRLTVT.

The chain carries TRBV20-1 and TRBJ2-7; 8 nucleotides match TRBD2. Germline values: CDR1 DFQATT, CDR2 SNEGSKA (reference sequence). This CDR3 has 17 amino acids. Trimming at V came to 0 bases and at J to 0 bases, leaving 10 bases not matched to a gene. The DNA of the CDR3 is TGCAGTGCTAGAGATCCACTGATAGCGGGGAGCTCCTACGAGCAGTACTTC. It is translated as CSARDPLIAGSSYEQYF.

The genes are TRBV4-1 and TRBJ2-5; 7 bases are a match to TRBD1. The J call may be faulty, since TRBJ2-7 better matches the DNA end. CDR1 MGHRA and CDR2 YSYEKL come from the germline V gene. This CDR3 has 15 residues. The CDR3 is CASSPRQGYPYEQYF. The CDR3 region has the DNA TGCGCCAGCAGCCCCCGACAGGGATACCCCTACGAGCAGTACTTC.

This chain connects TRBV2 to TRBJ2-2; a weak D match, TRBD2 (5 bases). Germline CDR1 SNHLY, CDR2 FYNNEI. The CDR3 has 17 amino acids. The V end was cut by 0 bases, the J end by 1 base, with 12 bases between. The CDR3 DNA reads as TGTGCCAGCAGTGAAGCGCTTCGACGGGGGAACACCGGGGAGCTGTTTTTT. It translates to CASSEALRRGNTGELFF.

The chain employs TRBV7-6 and TRBJ2-5, with a weak D call TRBD1 (5 bases). CDR1 is SGHVS, CDR2 FNYEAQ, per germline. V gave up 4 bases and J gave up 4 bases, with 16 bases separating them. The CDR3 covers 15 residues. The CDR3 reads CASSSTERLVETQYF. The CDR3 DNA sequence: TGTGCCAGCAGCTCGACAGAACGGCTTGTAGAGACCCAGTACTTC.

This clonotype was counted between two and nine times. The J gene is TRBJ2-3, the V gene TRBV9; D might be TRBD2 (6 bases). This CDR3 spans 15 amino acids. V lost 1 base to trimming and J lost 5 bases, with 14 bases between them. Germline CDR1 reads SGDLS; CDR2 reads YYNGEE. The CDR3 region has the DNA TGTGCCAGCAGCGTATTTTCTAGCGCAAAAGATACGCAGTATTTT. It encodes CASSVFSSAKDTQYF.

The genes are TRBV9 and TRBJ2-3; weak D call: TRBD2 (6 bases). This CDR3 comprises 13 residues. V gave up 6 bases and J gave up 5 bases, with 13 bases separating them. Germline-derived CDR1 and CDR2 are SGDLS and YYNGEE. The CDR3 DNA reads as TGTGCCAGCAATCCGGGGGAGGTAGATACGCAGTATTTT. It yields the protein CASNPGEVDTQYF.

This clonotype was picked up many times. This chain joins TRBV5-6 and TRBJ2-5; 8 bases are a match to TRBD1. Trimming removed 3 bases from V and 3 bases from J; junction bases left unmatched: 4. The CDR3 has 14 residues. CDR1 is SGHDT, CDR2 YYEEEE, per germline. CDR3 region: CASSSRQGKETQYF. The CDR3, as DNA: TGTGCCAGCAGCTCCCGACAGGGGAAAGAGACCCAGTACTTC. The full variable domain, in which reference TRBV5-6 and TRBJ2-5 provide the parts outside the CDR3, is DAGVTQSPTHLIKTRGQQVTLRCSPKSGHDTVSWYQQALGQGPQFIFQYYEEEERQRGNFPDRFSGHQFPNYSSELNVNALLLGDSALYLCASSSRQGKETQYFGPGTRLLVL.

The J gene is TRBJ1-1, the V gene TRBV29-1; D is unresolved. V was pared by 6 bases and J by 0 bases, with 14 bases between. CDR3 size: 14 residues. CDR1 is SQVTM and CDR2 is ANQGSEA in the germline V gene. CDR3 region: CSVSRESMNTEAFF. For the CDR3, the DNA is TGCAGCGTCTCCCGCGAATCCATGAACACTGAAGCTTTCTTT.

This clonotype was picked up many times. This rearrangement joins TRBV28 to TRBJ2-7; no reliable D call. This CDR3 spans 12 amino acids. The V and J ends lost 3 bases and 1 base respectively, with 4 bases between them. Germline CDR1 MDHEN, CDR2 SYDVKM. CDR3 sequence: CASSFRSYEQYF. The CDR3 nucleotides read TGTGCCAGCAGTTTCCGGTCCTACGAGCAGTACTTC.

This clonotype came up a few times. This rearrangement joins TRBV6-5 to TRBJ2-5; D is tentatively TRBD1 or TRBD2 (6 bases each). The J call may be mistaken, given a closer DNA end match to TRBJ2-7. The CDR3 has 13 residues. The germline V gene has CDR1 MNHEY and CDR2 SVGAGI. Here the CDR3 DNA reads TGTGCCAGCCAACGGGGGACAATCTACGAGCAGTACTTC. This codes for CASQRGTIYEQYF.

The rearrangement uses TRBV28 and TRBJ2-3; 8 bases fit TRBD2. Losses at the gene ends were 6 bases for V and 4 bases for J; bases not matched to a gene: 6. The CDR3 is 14 amino acids. Germline-derived CDR1 and CDR2 are MDHEN and SYDVKM. This CDR3 is CASRSGGPPDTQYF. As DNA, the CDR3 is TGTGCCAGCAGGAGCGGGGGCCCCCCAGATACGCAGTATTTT. Combining the CDR3 with reference TRBV28 and TRBJ2-3 gives the whole variable domain DVKVTQSSRYLVKRTGEKVFLECVQDMDHENMFWYRQDPGLGLRLIYFSYDVKMKEKGDIPEGYSVSREKKERFSLILESASTNQTSMYLCASRSGGPPDTQYFGPGTRLTVL.

The rearrangement links TRBV7-3 to TRBJ2-7, with D hard to call. CDR3 length: 17 residues. The germline V and J ends were trimmed by 5 bases and 0 bases, with 20 bases remaining between them. CDR1 is SGHTA, CDR2 FQGTGA, per germline. In DNA, the CDR3 is TGTGCCAGCAGCCCCCTTTCTCGCGCGAAAAACTCCTACGAGCAGTACTTC. This translates into CASSPLSRAKNSYEQYF.